This T cell receptor (beta chain) was obtained from a study of blood T cell repertoires in COVID-19. The repertoire was sequenced with immunoSEQ multiplex PCR; TCRdb's copy has only in-frame clones and lacks some. There are roughly 320,000 clones in the sample; roughly nine tenths occur only once, and 1.5% to 2% lies in the top ten. This CDR3 contains 16 residues. Germline V gives CDR1 SEHNR, CDR2 FQNEAQ (reference sequence). The V and J ends lost 4 bases and 4 bases respectively, with 19 bases between them. In its sample, this clone was seen once. The chain joins TRBV7-9 to TRBJ2-5, with D perhaps TRBD1 (5 bases). Sequenced material: peripheral blood. This TCR was recovered from a woman aged 25 to 39 with COVID-19, enrolled during active disease. CDR3 DNA: TGTGCCAGCAGCTCACCTTCAAGGGGTTACGTAGAGACCCAGTACTTC. Amino acid sequence: CASSSPSRGYVETQYF.